The clone carrying this TCR beta chain was seen repeatedly, ten times or more. This sample stems from a study of molecular identifiers for immune sequencing clone quantification. Sorting isolated naive CD8 T cells as CD8+CD4-CCR7+CD45RA+ events. TCRdb re-derived calls from the PCR reads in MiXCR, one entry per CDR3 protein. Of about 70,000 distinct CDR3 sequences detected, 15% to 20% appear once; the ten largest clones hold around 1.5%. The sequenced sample consisted of naive CD8+ T cells from blood, with Jurkat cell RNA spiked in. Subset indicated: FACS-sorted CD8+CD4-CCR7+CD45RA+ naive T cells. The source is a human donor in good health. Some libraries in this study had Jurkat cell RNA spiked in.

CDR3 region: CAGRRGESETQYF. Here the CDR3 DNA reads TGTGCCGGACGCCGGGGGGAGTCCGAGACCCAGTACTTC. This sequence joins TRBV3-1 and TRBJ2-5, with 7 bases aligning to TRBD2. With 11 bases clipped from V and 5 bases from J, the junction kept 11 bases outside the gene matches. The CDR3 is 13 amino acids. Germline V CDR1 and CDR2: LGHDT, YNNKEL (reference sequence).